This is a list of T cell receptor beta chains from one sample in a study of T-cell reconstitution after alpha-beta-depleted transplantation in children. TCRdb used MiXCR to reprocess the PCR reads, holding one entry per CDR3 protein. Of some 550,000 distinct CDR3 sequences in the sample, 23% were seen once. The input for sequencing was PBMCs, mostly from graft donor cells, taken 360 days after TCRalphabeta/CD19-depleted stem cell transplant. These receptors came from a boy under two years old who had a stem cell transplant for acute myeloid leukemia, so the T cells may come from the graft donor. The CDR3 runs from the conserved cysteine through the conserved F or W. D genes are given only for firm matches. Only part of the rows carry a size: once, few, many, or a class if the clone is expanded.

>TRBD1|TRBJ2-7|many|TRBV5-6
TGTGCCAGCAGCTTGGCGGGACAGGGGGTCTACGAGCAGTACTTC
CASSLAGQGVYEQYF
>TRBD2|TRBJ2-3|once|TRBV7-2
TGTGCCAGCAGCCCACAGCGGGGGGGCACGAATACGCAGTATTTT
CASSPQRGGTNTQYF
>NA|TRBJ2-7|NA|TRBV6-1
TGTGCCAGCAGTCCGAGGGGGGACCGATTAGGGCCTGTCTACGAGCAGTACTTC
CASSPRGDRLGPVYEQYF
>NA|TRBJ2-6|NA|TRBV7-6
TGTGCCAGCAGCTTATTCGGCTCTGGGGCCAACGTCCTGACTTTC
CASSLFGSGANVLTF
>NA|TRBJ1-4|few|TRBV7-3
TGTGCCAGCAGCTTAAGAGGCAGCCTTCCAACTAATGAAAAACTGTTTTTT
CASSLRGSLPTNEKLFF
>TRBD1|TRBJ2-1|many|TRBV29-1
TGCAGCGATGGATATAGGACAGGGGGAAATGAGCAGTTCTTC
CSDGYRTGGNEQFF
>NA|TRBJ2-6|NA|TRBV6-1
TGTGCCAGCACCACCGACAGGTCTGGGGCCAACGTCCTGACTTTC
CASTTDRSGANVLTF
>NA|TRBJ2-3|few|TRBV2
TGTGCCAGCAGTCGAGGGGGGGGGCCTTTTCGCACAGATACGCAGTATTTT
CASSRGGGPFRTDTQYF
>NA|TRBJ1-5|few|TRBV19
TGTGCCAGTAGTACAGGGAGCAATCAGCCCCAGCATTTT
CASSTGSNQPQHF
>NA|TRBJ2-1|many|TRBV20-1
TGCAGTGCCCGGGACACCCACTACAATGAGCAGTTCTTC
CSARDTHYNEQFF
>NA|TRBJ1-5|NA|TRBV21-1
TGTGCCAGCAGCAAAGGGTGCCATAGCAATCAGCCCCAGCATTTT
CASSKGCHSNQPQHF
>NA|TRBJ2-3|NA|TRBV20-1
TGCAGTGCTAGTCCAACTAGCACAGATACGCAGTATTTT
CSASPTSTDTQYF
>TRBD2|TRBJ2-7|many|TRBV20-1
TGCAGTGCTAAGGAACTAGCGGAGCCCTACGAGCAGTACTTC
CSAKELAEPYEQYF
>TRBD1|TRBJ1-5|NA|TRBV19
TGTGCCAGTTCCGGGACAGGGGGCTTGCAGAGTCAGCCCCAGCATTTT
CASSGTGGLQSQPQHF
>NA|TRBJ2-3|NA|TRBV5-1
TGCGCCAGCAGCTTACGGGGGGCAACAACTAGCACAGATACGCAGTATTTT
CASSLRGATTSTDTQYF
>NA|TRBJ2-7|many|TRBV6-5
TGTGCCAGCAGTTACGGGGGTACCGGGTACGAGCAGTACTTC
CASSYGGTGYEQYF
>NA|TRBJ2-3|NA|TRBV10-2
TGCGCCAGCTCGGGGGCGGGGACGACAGATACGCAGTATTTT
CASSGAGTTDTQYF
>NA|TRBJ2-5|few|TRBV14
TGTGCCAGCAGCCAACGGTCAGAGACCCAGTACTTC
CASSQRSETQYF
>NA|TRBJ1-5|NA|TRBV15
TGTGCCACCAGCAGAGATTCTGTAGGCAATCAGCCCCAGCATTTT
CATSRDSVGNQPQHF
>NA|TRBJ2-3|few|TRBV14
TGTGCCAGCAGCCAAGAATCGCGAGATACGCAGTATTTT
CASSQESRDTQYF
>NA|TRBJ1-6|NA|TRBV7-9
TGTGCCAGCAGCCCCGAATATAAGGTCTACGATAATTCACCCCTCCACTTT
CASSPEYKVYDNSPLHF
>TRBD1|TRBJ2-3|NA|TRBV6-5
TGTGCCAGCAGTTACCAGGGTAAAACAGGGGGCACAGATACGCAGTATTTT
CASSYQGKTGGTDTQYF
>NA|TRBJ2-5|many|TRBV7-9
TGTGCCAGCAGCCCTACAGGGATTGCCCAAGAGACCCAGTACTTC
CASSPTGIAQETQYF
>NA|TRBJ1-1|many|TRBV29-1
TGCAGCGTTGCCTTTGAGAACACTGAAGCTTTCTTT
CSVAFENTEAFF
>NA|TRBJ2-1|few|TRBV5-6
TGTGCCAGCTCTGGGGCTGGGCCCGAGCAGTTCTTC
CASSGAGPEQFF
>TRBD2|TRBJ2-6|many|TRBV4-3
TGCGCCAGCAGCCAAGATGTTCTAGCGGGGTCCTACTCTGGGGCCAACGTCCTGACTTTC
CASSQDVLAGSYSGANVLTF